This is a list of T cell receptor beta chains from one sample in a study of blood T cell repertoires in COVID-19. The repertoire was sequenced with immunoSEQ multiplex PCR; TCRdb's copy has only in-frame clones and lacks some. Counted here are about 240,000 clones, around 86% occurring once; the ten biggest clones make up 3% to 3.5%. Sequencing input: peripheral blood. These receptors were collected from a woman aged 25 to 39 who had recovered from COVID-19. Both conserved end residues are part of each CDR3. Each record gives: J gene, V gene, clone size, D gene, CDR3 protein, CDR3 DNA. The D gene is left open where the match is weak. Size is omitted from some rows. Given values are once, few, many or a class for expanded clones.

J: TRBJ2-5; V: TRBV11-2; size: NA; D: NA; CDR3: CASSLTLRETQYF; DNA: TGTGCCAGCAGCTTAACCTTGCGCGAGACCCAGTACTTC
J: TRBJ2-7; V: TRBV4-2; size: NA; D: TRBD2; CDR3: CASSHSAGGSYEQYF; DNA: TGTGCCAGCAGCCACTCTGCGGGGGGGAGCTACGAGCAGTACTTC
J: TRBJ2-7; V: TRBV5-6; size: NA; D: TRBD1; CDR3: CASSLAGQGVYEQYF; DNA: TGTGCCAGCAGCTTGGCGGGACAGGGGGTCTACGAGCAGTACTTC
J: TRBJ1-1; V: TRBV7-2; size: NA; D: TRBD1; CDR3: CASNLGTANTEAFF; DNA: TGTGCCAGCAACTTAGGGACAGCCAACACTGAAGCTTTCTTT
J: TRBJ1-2; V: TRBV7-3; size: NA; D: NA; CDR3: CASSLTGMDSAPMSYTF; DNA: TGTGCCAGCAGCTTAACGGGTATGGACTCGGCGCCTATGAGCTACACCTTC
J: TRBJ2-7; V: TRBV7-9; size: few; D: TRBD1; CDR3: CASSPMGTGFDEQYF; DNA: TGTGCCAGCAGCCCCATGGGGACAGGGTTCGACGAGCAGTACTTC
J: TRBJ1-1; V: TRBV14; size: once; D: NA; CDR3: CASSQGGRHTEAFF; DNA: TGTGCCAGCAGCCAAGGGGGCAGGCACACTGAAGCTTTCTTT
J: TRBJ2-7; V: TRBV4-1; size: NA; D: NA; CDR3: CASSQPGQSSYEQYF; DNA: TGCGCCAGCAGCCAGCCGGGACAAAGCTCCTACGAGCAGTACTTC
J: TRBJ2-7; V: TRBV14; size: once; D: TRBD2; CDR3: CASSSTSGGLYEQYF; DNA: TGTGCCAGCAGCTCGACTAGCGGGGGACTCTACGAGCAGTACTTC
J: TRBJ2-1; V: TRBV7-2; size: NA; D: TRBD2; CDR3: CASSQSGASSYNEQFF; DNA: TGTGCCAGCAGCCAAAGCGGGGCAAGCTCCTACAATGAGCAGTTCTTC
J: TRBJ1-1; V: TRBV19; size: NA; D: NA; CDR3: CASSLLGGNTEAFF; DNA: TGTGCCAGTAGCCTCCTCGGGGGGAACACTGAAGCTTTCTTT
J: TRBJ2-1; V: TRBV11-1; size: few; D: NA; CDR3: CASSFTENEQFF; DNA: TGTGCCAGCAGCTTTACAGAGAATGAGCAGTTCTTC
J: TRBJ2-7; V: TRBV3-1/TRBV3-2; size: NA; D: NA; CDR3: CASSQGTQGTYEQYF; DNA: TGTGCCAGCAGCCAAGGTACCCAGGGGACGTACGAGCAGTACTTC
J: TRBJ1-2; V: TRBV2; size: NA; D: NA; CDR3: CASKRDSNYGYTF; DNA: TGTGCCAGCAAACGGGACTCTAACTATGGCTACACCTTC
J: TRBJ2-2; V: TRBV7-2; size: NA; D: NA; CDR3: CASSLAWTPTGELFF; DNA: TGTGCCAGCAGCTTAGCGTGGACACCCACCGGGGAGCTGTTTTTT
J: TRBJ2-1; V: TRBV7-3; size: NA; D: TRBD1; CDR3: CASSLGSNRGNEQFF; DNA: TGTGCCAGCAGCTTGGGGAGCAACAGGGGCAATGAGCAGTTCTTC